A selection of T cell receptor beta chains follows, all from one sample in a study of blood T cell repertoires in COVID-19. TCRdb keeps only in-frame clones here, not all; method: immunoSEQ multiplex PCR. The table includes around 200,000 clones, under 80% detected once. The material sequenced was peripheral blood. The receptors originated from a man aged 50 to 60 who had recovered from COVID-19. The CDR3 runs from the conserved cysteine through the conserved F or W. The D gene is left open where the match is weak. Not all rows give a size; the values are once, few, many and, for expanded clones, a class.

J | D | V | size | CDR3 | DNA
TRBJ2-1 | . | TRBV12-2 | . | CASRAKRGLVVDEQFF | TGTGCAAGTCGCGCCAAAAGGGGGCTAGTTGTGGATGAGCAGTTCTTC
TRBJ2-1 | TRBD2 | TRBV11-2 | . | CASSLVLAGGVAEQFF | TGTGCCAGCAGCTTAGTTCTAGCGGGAGGGGTAGCTGAGCAGTTCTTC
TRBJ2-5 | TRBD2 | TRBV29-1 | once | CSVAGLAGRFETQYF | TGCAGCGTTGCCGGACTAGCGGGAAGGTTTGAGACCCAGTACTTC
TRBJ2-7 | TRBD2 | TRBV7-6 | . | CASSFGTSGTYEQYF | TGTGCCAGCAGCTTCGGGACTAGCGGGACGTACGAGCAGTACTTC
TRBJ2-1 | TRBD2 | TRBV30 | . | CAWGPGTSGYNEQFF | TGTGCCTGGGGTCCCGGGACTAGCGGCTACAATGAGCAGTTCTTC
TRBJ2-1 | . | TRBV11-2 | . | CASSLVIHEQFF | TGTGCCAGCAGCTTAGTTATTCATGAGCAGTTCTTC
TRBJ2-3 | TRBD1 | TRBV5-5 | . | CASSLTGSTDTQYF | TGTGCCAGCAGCCTGACAGGGAGCACAGATACGCAGTATTTT
TRBJ2-7 | TRBD2 | TRBV5-1 | . | CASSLVMAGGSYEQYF | TGCGCCAGCAGCTTGGTAATGGCGGGGGGCTCCTACGAGCAGTACTTC
TRBJ1-1 | TRBD1 | TRBV28 | . | CASSFPHRGQAFF | TGTGCCAGCAGTTTTCCTCACAGGGGACAAGCTTTCTTT
TRBJ2-5 | TRBD2 | TRBV5-5 | . | CASSLGLAGAYQETQYF | TGTGCCAGCAGCTTGGGGCTAGCGGGAGCGTACCAAGAGACCCAGTACTTC
TRBJ1-3 | . | TRBV29-1 | . | CSVQQLSGNTIYF | TGCAGCGTTCAACAGCTCTCTGGAAACACCATATATTTT
TRBJ2-3 | . | TRBV6-5 | . | CASSYSVTGTDTQYF | TGTGCCAGCAGTTACTCAGTAACGGGCACAGATACGCAGTATTTT
TRBJ1-5 | TRBD1 | TRBV27 | . | CASSFSSMAGRGPRNQPQHF | TGTGCCAGCAGTTTCTCCTCTATGGCCGGCAGGGGGCCACGAAATCAGCCCCAGCATTTT
TRBJ2-1 | TRBD2 | TRBV7-6 | . | CASSLSGGPVNEQFF | TGTGCCAGCAGCTTGTCGGGAGGGCCTGTCAATGAGCAGTTCTTC
TRBJ1-3 | . | TRBV4-3 | . | CASSQTTESGNTIYF | TGCGCCAGCAGCCAGACGACAGAGTCTGGAAACACCATATATTTT